A single sample is the source of the 15 T cell receptor beta chains below, sequenced in a study of identical twins. MiXCR, run by TCRdb on the 5' RACE reads, gives a single entry per CDR3 protein. The sample lists more than 400,000 distinct CDR3 sequences, 13% to 15% occurring once. These data were also filed under a second study, of yellow fever vaccine responses in identical twins.

Sequencing was done on a sample of CD4+ T cells sorted from blood. These receptors were collected from a young woman in good health.

This rearrangement joins TRBV3-1 to TRBJ2-5; 8 positions match TRBD1. V shed 11 bases, J shed 4 bases, and the junction held 12 bases outside the gene matches. The germline V gene has CDR1 LGHDT and CDR2 YNNKEL (reference sequence). The CDR3 is 14 amino acids. The CDR3 spells CACGRQGAGETQYF. The CDR3 DNA reads TGTGCCTGTGGTAGGCAGGGGGCAGGAGAGACCCAGTACTTC.

This clonotype has ten or more counts. The chain carries TRBV5-1 and TRBJ2-7; tentatively, D is TRBD1 or TRBD2 (5 bases each). CDR3 length: 14 residues. The V gene lost 3 bases and the J gene lost 1 base, with 11 bases spanning the gap. Germline V lookup: CDR1 SGHRS, CDR2 YFSETQ. Written as DNA, the CDR3 is TGCGCCAGCAGCTATGATGGGGGATCCTACGAGCAGTACGTC. This sequence encodes CASSYDGGSYEQYV.

V gene TRBV12-3 or TRBV12-4 combines with J gene TRBJ2-1; 12 positions agree with TRBD2. CDR3 size: 14 residues. J was trimmed by 9 bases and V by 5 bases; bases with no gene match: 5. The CDR3 sequence: CASSPRTSGAEQFF. The CDR3 DNA follows: TGTGCCAGCAGTCCCCGGACTAGCGGGGCTGAGCAGTTCTTC.

This clonotype has a handful of counts. The V gene is TRBV5-1, the J gene TRBJ1-2; TRBD1 matches 9 bases. V shed 1 base, J shed 4 bases, and the junction held 11 bases outside the gene matches. CDR3 length: 17 residues. Germline V CDR1 and CDR2: SGHRS, YFSETQ. The CDR3 region has the DNA TGCGCCAGCAGCTTGTCCTCGGGACAGGGTTCCCTCTATGGCTACACCTTC. This encodes CASSLSSGQGSLYGYTF.

The CDR3 DNA sequence: TGTGCCAGCACCGGGACTAGCGTTAATGAGCAGTTCTTC. It encodes CASTGTSVNEQFF. The V call is TRBV2, the J call TRBJ2-1, with TRBD2 matching 10 bases. The V and J ends lost 7 bases and 7 bases, in that order; junction bases with no gene match: 4. Germline lookup yields CDR1 SNHLY and CDR2 FYNNEI. The CDR3 contains 13 residues.

CDR3 nucleotides: TGCGCCAGCAGCGGAGGGACGGATCCCATTTCCAATGAGCAGTTCTTC. Amino acids: CASSGGTDPISNEQFF. The chain is built from TRBV5-1 and TRBJ2-1; possible D gene TRBD2, 6 bases. CDR3 length: 16 amino acids. The V end was cut by 4 bases, the J end by 6 bases, with 20 bases between. Germline V CDR1 and CDR2: SGHRS, YFSETQ.

The rearrangement uses TRBV24-1 and TRBJ2-1, with 10 bases aligning to TRBD1. This CDR3 spans 15 amino acids. Trimming removed 3 bases from V and 8 bases from J; junction bases left unmatched: 6. In germline, CDR1 is KGHDR, CDR2 SFDVKD. The CDR3 is CATSDRDRGRDEQFF. Written as DNA, the CDR3 is TGTGCCACCAGTGATAGGGACAGGGGAAGGGATGAGCAGTTCTTC.

This clonotype has at least ten counts. This chain joins TRBV27 and TRBJ2-3, with D possibly matching TRBD2 (5 bases). Germline loops: CDR1 MNHEY, CDR2 SMNVEV (reference sequence). This CDR3 spans 15 amino acids. V lost 3 bases, J lost 0 bases, and 10 bases lay in between. This CDR3 is CASSFRGASTDTQYF. The DNA for the CDR3 is TGTGCCAGCAGTTTTCGGGGAGCTAGCACAGATACGCAGTATTTT.

This rearrangement joins TRBV20-1 to TRBJ1-2; the D gene is possibly TRBD1 (5 bases). Per germline, CDR1 DFQATT and CDR2 SNEGSKA (reference sequence). The CDR3 length is 15 residues. Trimming stripped 0 bases from V and 7 bases from J, with 18 bases between. The CDR3 region has the DNA TGCAGTGCTAGAGATCATACAGGCCGATGGTTTGGCTACACCTTC. Encoded protein: CSARDHTGRWFGYTF.

The gene calls are TRBV3-1 and TRBJ2-1, with 13 bases fitting TRBD2. Germline loops: CDR1 LGHDT, CDR2 YNNKEL (reference sequence). This CDR3 region has 14 residues. V was clipped by 7 bases and J by 9 bases; unmatched bases: 6. The CDR3 protein is CASTPGLAGVEQFF. In DNA form, the CDR3 reads TGTGCCAGCACCCCCGGACTAGCGGGAGTTGAGCAGTTCTTC.

The V and J genes are TRBV12-3 or TRBV12-4 and TRBJ1-1; TRBD1 might be the D (5 bases). Deletions cut 0 bases from V and 6 bases from J, with 14 bases between. This CDR3 contains 15 residues. The CDR3 reads CASSLAGRVGSEAFF. In DNA, the CDR3 is TGTGCCAGCAGTTTAGCAGGCAGGGTAGGGTCTGAAGCTTTCTTT.

There are a few counts of this clonotype. The chain carries TRBV7-2 and TRBJ2-1; D remains ambiguous. CDR3 length equals 13 residues. Deletions cut 1 base from V and 6 bases from J, with 7 bases between. From germline, CDR1 is SGHTA and CDR2 FQGNSA. The CDR3: CASSLVSPNEQFF. The CDR3 DNA reads TGTGCCAGCAGCTTAGTATCCCCCAATGAGCAGTTCTTC.

This clonotype was recorded once. The CDR3 coding sequence is TGTGCCACCAGTGACGAGGGGGGGCGGTACAATGAGCAGTTCTTC. Encoded protein: CATSDEGGRYNEQFF. This chain connects TRBV24-1 to TRBJ2-1; D may be TRBD2 (7 bases). CDR1 and CDR2 from the germline V gene are KGHDR and SFDVKD. This CDR3 is built from 15 residues. V was trimmed by 4 bases and J by 4 bases, leaving 13 bases between them.

The genes are TRBV3-1 and TRBJ2-2; D is ambiguous. Trimming took off 1 base at V and 8 bases at J, with 14 bases between the two ends. Germline-derived CDR1 and CDR2 are LGHDT and YNNKEL (reference sequence). CDR3 size: 15 residues. In nucleotides, the CDR3 is TGTGCCAGCAGCCAAGGAGAACTCGTAGAAGGGGAGCTGTTTTTT. Translating gives CASSQGELVEGELFF.

There are a few counts of this clonotype. V is TRBV15 and J is TRBJ2-7; 7 positions match TRBD2. Germline V gives CDR1 LNHNV, CDR2 YYDKDF (reference sequence). CDR3 size: 17 residues. V was clipped by 0 bases and J by 2 bases; unmatched bases: 10. This chain's CDR3 is CATSRDRPSGAPYEQYF. In DNA, the CDR3 is TGTGCCACCAGCAGAGATCGTCCTAGCGGAGCGCCCTACGAGCAGTACTTC.